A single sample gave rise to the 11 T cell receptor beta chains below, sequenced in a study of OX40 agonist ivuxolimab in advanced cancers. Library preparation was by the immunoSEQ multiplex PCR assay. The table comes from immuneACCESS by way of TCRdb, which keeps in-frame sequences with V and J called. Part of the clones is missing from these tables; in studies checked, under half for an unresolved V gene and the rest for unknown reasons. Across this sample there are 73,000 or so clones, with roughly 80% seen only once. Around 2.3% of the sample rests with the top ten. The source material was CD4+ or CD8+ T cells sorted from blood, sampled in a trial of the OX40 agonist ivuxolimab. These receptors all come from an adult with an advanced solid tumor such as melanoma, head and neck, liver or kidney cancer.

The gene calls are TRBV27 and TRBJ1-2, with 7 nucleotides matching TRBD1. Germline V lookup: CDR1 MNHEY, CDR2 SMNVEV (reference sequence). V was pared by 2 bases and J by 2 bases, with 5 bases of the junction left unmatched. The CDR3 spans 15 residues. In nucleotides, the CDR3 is TGTGCCAGCAGTTTAGCCCTGACAGGGAACTATGGCTACACCTTC. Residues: CASSLALTGNYGYTF.

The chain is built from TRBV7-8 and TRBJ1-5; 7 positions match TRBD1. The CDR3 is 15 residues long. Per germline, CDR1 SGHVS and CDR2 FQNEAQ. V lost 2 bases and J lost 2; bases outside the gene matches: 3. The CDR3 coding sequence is TGTGCCAGCAGCTTATTTACAGGGGGCAATCAGCCCCAGCATTTT. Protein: CASSLFTGGNQPQHF.

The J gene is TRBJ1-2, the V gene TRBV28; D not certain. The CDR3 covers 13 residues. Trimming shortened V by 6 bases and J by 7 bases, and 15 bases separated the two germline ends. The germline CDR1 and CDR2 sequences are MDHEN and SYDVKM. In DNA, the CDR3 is TGTGCCAGCAGCTCCAACGGGGTCGGTGGCTACACCTTC. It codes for CASSSNGVGGYTF.

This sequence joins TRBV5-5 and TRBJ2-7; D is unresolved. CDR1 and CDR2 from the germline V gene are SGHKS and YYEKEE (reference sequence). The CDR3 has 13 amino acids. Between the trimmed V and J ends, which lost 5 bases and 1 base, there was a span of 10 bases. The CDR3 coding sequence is TGTGCCAGCAGTGGGCAGCCATCCTACGAGCAGTACTTC. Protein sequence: CASSGQPSYEQYF.

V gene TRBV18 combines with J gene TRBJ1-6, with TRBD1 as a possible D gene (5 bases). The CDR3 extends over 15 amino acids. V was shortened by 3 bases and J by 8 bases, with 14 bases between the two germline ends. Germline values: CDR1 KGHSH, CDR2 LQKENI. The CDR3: CASSPVWGGDSPLHF. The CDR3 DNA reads TGTGCCAGCTCACCCGTGTGGGGGGGGGATTCACCCCTCCACTTT.

The CDR3 protein is CASSAGLAGVYNEQFF. CDR3 DNA: TGTGCCAGCAGCGCTGGACTAGCGGGGGTATACAATGAGCAGTTCTTC. The chain has TRBV5-4 and TRBJ2-1; TRBD2 matches at 13 bases. This CDR3 has 16 amino acids. Per germline, CDR1 SGHNT and CDR2 YYREEE (reference sequence). V lost 4 bases, J lost 4 bases, and 5 bases stayed unmatched.

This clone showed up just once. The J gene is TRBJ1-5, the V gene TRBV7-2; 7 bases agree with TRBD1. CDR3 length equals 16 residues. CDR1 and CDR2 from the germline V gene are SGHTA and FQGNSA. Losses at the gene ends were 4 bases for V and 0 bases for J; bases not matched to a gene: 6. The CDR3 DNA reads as TGTGCCAGCAGCTATGGGACAGTCAATAGCAATCAGCCCCAGCATTTT. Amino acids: CASSYGTVNSNQPQHF.

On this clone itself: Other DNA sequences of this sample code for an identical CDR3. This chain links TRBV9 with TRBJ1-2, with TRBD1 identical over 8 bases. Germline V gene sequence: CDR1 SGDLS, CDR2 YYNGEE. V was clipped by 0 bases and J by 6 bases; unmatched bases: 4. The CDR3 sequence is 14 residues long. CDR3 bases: TGTGCCAGCAGCGTAGTAGGACAGGGAGATGGCTACACCTTC. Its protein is CASSVVGQGDGYTF.

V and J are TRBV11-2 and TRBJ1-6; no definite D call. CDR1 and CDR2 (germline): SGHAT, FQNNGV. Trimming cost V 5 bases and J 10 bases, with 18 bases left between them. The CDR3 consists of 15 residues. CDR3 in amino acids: CASSPTSQGGSPLHF. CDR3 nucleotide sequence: TGTGCCAGCAGCCCTACCAGCCAAGGAGGGTCACCCCTCCACTTT. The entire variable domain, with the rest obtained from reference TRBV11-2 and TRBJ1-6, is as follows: EAGVAQSPRYKIIEKRQSVAFWCNPISGHATLYWYQQILGQGPKLLIQFQNNGVVDDSQLPKDRFSAERLKGVDSTLKIQPAKLEDSAVYLCASSPTSQGGSPLHFGNGTRLTVT.

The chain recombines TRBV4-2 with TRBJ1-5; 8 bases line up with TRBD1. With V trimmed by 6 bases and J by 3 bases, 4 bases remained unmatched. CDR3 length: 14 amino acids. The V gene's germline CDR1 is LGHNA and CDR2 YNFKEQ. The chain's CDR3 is CASRRTGTNQPQHF. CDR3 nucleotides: TGTGCCAGCAGGCGGACAGGGACCAATCAGCCCCAGCATTTT.

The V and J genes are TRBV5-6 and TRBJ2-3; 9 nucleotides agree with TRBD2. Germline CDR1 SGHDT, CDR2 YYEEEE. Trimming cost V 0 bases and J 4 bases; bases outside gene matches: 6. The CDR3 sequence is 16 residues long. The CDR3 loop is CASSLVSGSRPDTQYF. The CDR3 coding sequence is TGTGCCAGCAGCTTGGTTAGCGGGAGTCGTCCAGATACGCAGTATTTT.